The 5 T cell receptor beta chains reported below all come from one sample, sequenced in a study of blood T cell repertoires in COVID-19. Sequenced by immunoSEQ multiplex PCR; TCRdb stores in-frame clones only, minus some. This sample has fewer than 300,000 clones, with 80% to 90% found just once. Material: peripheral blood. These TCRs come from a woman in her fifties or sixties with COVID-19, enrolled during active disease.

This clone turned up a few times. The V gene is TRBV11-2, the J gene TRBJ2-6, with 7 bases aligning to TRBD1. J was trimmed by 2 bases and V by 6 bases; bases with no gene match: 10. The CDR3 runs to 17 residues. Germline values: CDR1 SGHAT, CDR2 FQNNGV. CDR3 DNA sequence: TGTGCCAGCAGTCGAACACAGGGGCGGACTGGGGCCAACGTCCTGACTTTC. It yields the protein CASSRTQGRTGANVLTF.

The CDR3 protein is CASSDWTSGLSYEQYF. As DNA, the CDR3 is TGTGCCAGCAGTGACTGGACTAGCGGTCTTTCCTACGAGCAGTACTTC. J is TRBJ2-7 and V is TRBV25-1, with 10 bases fitting TRBD2. V gave up 3 bases and J gave up 1 base; unmatched junction bases: 6. The length of the CDR3 is 16 residues. Germline values: CDR1 MGHDK, CDR2 SYGVNS.

In DNA form, the CDR3 reads TGTGCCAGCAGCCCGGGGACTAGCGGGAGTTCACGTTGGGCAGATACGCAGTATTTT. Protein: CASSPGTSGSSRWADTQYF. This chain connects TRBV5-8 to TRBJ2-3, with TRBD2 identical over 14 bases. This CDR3 region has 19 residues. Germline CDR1 reads SGHTS; CDR2 reads YDEGEE. With 4 bases clipped from V and 4 bases from J, the junction kept 14 bases outside the gene matches.

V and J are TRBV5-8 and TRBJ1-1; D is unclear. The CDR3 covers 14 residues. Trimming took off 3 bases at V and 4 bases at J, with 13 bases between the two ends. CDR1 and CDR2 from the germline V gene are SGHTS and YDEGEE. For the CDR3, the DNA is TGTGCCAGCAGCTACCTTTCTAGAATCACTGAAGCTTTCTTT. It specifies CASSYLSRITEAFF.

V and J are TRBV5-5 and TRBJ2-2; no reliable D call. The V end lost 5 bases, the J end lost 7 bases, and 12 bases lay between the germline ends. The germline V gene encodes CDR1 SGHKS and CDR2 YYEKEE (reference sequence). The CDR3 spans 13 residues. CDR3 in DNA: TGTGCCAGCAGTCCTTTCCCCGGCGGGGAGCTGTTTTTT. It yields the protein CASSPFPGGELFF.